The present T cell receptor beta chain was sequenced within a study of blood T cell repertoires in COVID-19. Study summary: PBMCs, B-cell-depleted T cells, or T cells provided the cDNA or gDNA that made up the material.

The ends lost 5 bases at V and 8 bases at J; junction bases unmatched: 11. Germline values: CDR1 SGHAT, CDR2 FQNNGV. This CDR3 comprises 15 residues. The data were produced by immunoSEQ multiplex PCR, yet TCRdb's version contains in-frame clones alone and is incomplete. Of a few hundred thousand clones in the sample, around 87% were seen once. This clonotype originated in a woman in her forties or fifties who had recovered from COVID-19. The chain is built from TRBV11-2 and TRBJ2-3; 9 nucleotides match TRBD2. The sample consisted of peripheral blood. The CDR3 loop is CASSEAIAGAATQYF. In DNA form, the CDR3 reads TGTGCCAGCAGCGAGGCGATAGCGGGGGCGGCTACGCAGTATTTT.